This passage covers 7 T cell receptor beta chains from one sample sequenced in a study of CD8 T cells in Susac syndrome. Random hexamers served to reverse transcribe about 0.5 to 1 ug RNA. TCRdb re-analysed the immunoSEQ multiplex PCR reads in MiXCR, keeping a single row per CDR3 protein. Here the sample spans tens of thousands of distinct CDR3 sequences, 96% being singletons. The specimen sequenced was CD8+ T cells from PBMCs. The receptors here all came from a human donor with Susac syndrome.

This chain links TRBV12-3 or TRBV12-4 with TRBJ1-5; D possibly corresponds to TRBD1 (6 bases). This CDR3 comprises 17 residues. V lost 6 bases, J lost 2 bases, and 20 bases lay in between. CDR3 region: CASSLGYGGPGNQPQHF. The CDR3 region has the DNA TGTGCCAGCAGCTTGGGATACGGGGGCCCGGGCAATCAGCCCCAGCATTTT.

The V and J genes are TRBV20-1 and TRBJ1-5; D not resolved. The germline V gene has CDR1 DFQATT and CDR2 SNEGSKA (reference sequence). The CDR3 totals 15 residues. V was shortened by 3 bases and J by 0 bases, with 12 bases between the two germline ends. CDR3 sequence reads: CSASPDVYSNQPQHF. The CDR3 DNA is TGCAGTGCTAGCCCAGATGTGTATAGCAATCAGCCCCAGCATTTT.

The chain couples TRBV20-1 to TRBJ2-3; no definite D call. Trimming cost V 0 bases and J 1 base, with 11 bases left between them. Germline CDR1 DFQATT, CDR2 SNEGSKA (reference sequence). CDR3 size: 15 residues. This CDR3 reads CSARDGSARTDTQYF. CDR3 nucleotide sequence: TGCAGTGCTAGAGATGGATCAGCCCGCACAGATACGCAGTATTTT.

This clonotype appeared once. This chain joins TRBV5-1 and TRBJ2-5; 7 positions agree with TRBD2. The CDR3 length is 16 residues. J gave up 1 base and V 5 bases, and 11 bases lay outside the gene matches. From germline, CDR1 is SGHRS and CDR2 YFSETQ. The CDR3 nucleotides read TGCGCCAGCAGTGGGGGTCGGCGGGGGAGCCAAGAGACCCAGTACTTC. Translation: CASSGGRRGSQETQYF. The full variable domain, with the rest looked up from reference TRBV5-1 and TRBJ2-5, is KAGVTQTPRYLIKTRGQQVTLSCSPISGHRSVSWYQQTPGQGLQFLFEYFSETQRNKGNFPGRFSGRQFSNSRSEMNVSTLELGDSALYLCASSGGRRGSQETQYFGPGTRLLVL.

The chain employs TRBV19 and TRBJ1-1; D gene ambiguous. V lost 1 base to trimming and J lost 5 bases, with 11 bases between them. The CDR3 covers 14 residues. The germline CDR1 and CDR2 sequences are LNHDA and SQIVND (reference sequence). CDR3 nucleotide sequence: TGTGCCAGTAGTATAGCCCTATTGGAGACTGAAGCTTTCTTT. Protein product: CASSIALLETEAFF.

V usage is TRBV24-1 and J usage is TRBJ1-5, with D perhaps matching TRBD1 (5 bases). Trimming took off 4 bases at V and 5 bases at J, with 11 bases between the two ends. This CDR3 is built from 14 residues. The germline V gene encodes CDR1 KGHDR and CDR2 SFDVKD. The CDR3 DNA reads as TGTGCCACCAGTGACCGCCAGGGTGATCAGCCCCAGCATTTT. Translating gives CATSDRQGDQPQHF.

V gene TRBV3-1 combines with J gene TRBJ1-6; possibly TRBD1 for D (5 bases). Germline CDR1 and CDR2: LGHDT and YNNKEL (reference sequence). The germline V and J ends were trimmed by 0 bases and 0 bases, with 12 bases remaining between them. The CDR3 has 18 residues. The CDR3: CASSQDRGGSSYNSPLHF. The CDR3 bases are TGTGCCAGCAGCCAAGATCGCGGGGGGAGCTCCTATAATTCACCCCTCCACTTT.